Each of the 20 T cell receptor beta chains below was sequenced from the same sample in a study of Graves' ophthalmopathy and Graves' hyperthyroidism. RNA transcripts provided the template for amplifying TCR beta CDR3 regions. RT-PCR in the first round used HTBI primers; a second-round multiplex PCR followed. TCRdb called the multiplex PCR reads again in MiXCR, with one record for every CDR3 protein. The sample contains 650,000 to 900,000 distinct CDR3 sequences, 35% to 50% of which appear only once. The specimen sequenced was peripheral blood. These receptors were collected from an adult man with Graves' ophthalmopathy.

Only a few counts were recorded for this clonotype. This sequence joins TRBV6-1 and TRBJ1-1, with TRBD1 matching over 8 bases. After removal of 5 bases from V and 1 base from J, the junction contained 6 bases not matched to a gene. The CDR3 is made up of 15 amino acids. Germline CDR1 reads MNHNS; CDR2 reads SASEGT. CDR3 amino acids: CASSLTGGENTEAFF. DNA of the CDR3: TGTGCCAGCAGTTTAACAGGGGGAGAGAACACTGAAGCTTTCTTT.

This clonotype was seen more than once but under ten times. V is TRBV7-2 and J is TRBJ1-2; 10 nucleotides match TRBD1. Germline CDR1 is SGHTA and CDR2 is FQGNSA. This CDR3 has 14 amino acids. V lost 6 bases, J lost 12 bases, and 13 bases stayed unmatched. The CDR3 region has the DNA TGTGCCAGCAGTTACTCGACGGACAGGGGGGAGGACACCTTC. Translating it yields CASSYSTDRGEDTF.

This clonotype was recorded a few times. At one end the junction does not follow the germline gene, possibly because of a read error. The V and J genes are TRBV10-3 and TRBJ2-5, with a possible D match to TRBD2 (6 bases). The CDR3 contains 15 residues. Germline V lookup: CDR1 ENHRY, CDR2 SYGVKD. The CDR3 DNA is TGTGCCAGCAGTTACTCGGGAGCATACCAAGAGACCCAGTACTTC. It encodes CASSYSGAYQETQYF.

Remarks on this clonotype: As the CDR3 is not closed by the conserved phenylalanine or tryptophan, this likely results from a read error. This rearrangement joins TRBV2 to TRBJ2-5, with a weak D call TRBD1 (5 bases). The CDR3 has 16 residues. In germline, CDR1 is SNHLY, CDR2 FYNNEI. V was trimmed by 1 base and J by 2 bases, leaving 14 bases between them. The CDR3, as DNA: TGTGCCAGCAGTGAAGTAGGCAGGGCGAAACAAGAGACCCAGTACCTC. Amino acids: CASSEVGRAKQETQYL.

The rearrangement uses TRBV5-1 and TRBJ2-7; D may be TRBD1 (6 bases). Trimming cost V 4 bases and J 5 bases, with 16 bases left between them. The germline CDR1 and CDR2 sequences are SGHRS and YFSETQ. The CDR3 is 14 residues long. CDR3: CASSQTTGSNEQYF. CDR3 nucleotides: TGCGCCAGCAGCCAAACTACAGGGAGCAACGAGCAGTACTTC.

The table lists this clonotype with a few counts. This chain uses TRBV24-1 with TRBJ1-5, with TRBD1 matching 7 bases. The CDR3 is 12 amino acids. Trimming cost V 4 bases and J 12 bases; bases outside gene matches: 5. Germline V gene lookup returns CDR1 KGHDR and CDR2 SFDVKD. CDR3 nucleotides: TGTGCCACCAGTGACCCAGGGACAGTCCAGCATTTT. Amino acids: CATSDPGTVQHF.

This clonotype was recorded at least ten times. The chain is built from TRBV5-8 and TRBJ2-5; the D gene is possibly TRBD1 (6 bases). Trimming shortened V by 3 bases and J by 1 base, and 10 bases separated the two germline ends. The length of the CDR3 is 14 residues. The germline gives CDR1 SGHTS, CDR2 YDEGEE. CDR3 in amino acids: CASSSGHTQETQYF. CDR3 coding DNA: TGTGCCAGCAGCTCGGGACATACCCAAGAGACCCAGTACTTC.

The chain has TRBV10-3 and TRBJ1-1; 9 bases align to TRBD1. CDR1 is ENHRY, CDR2 SYGVKD, per germline. The CDR3 is 16 amino acids. After removal of 4 bases from V and 6 bases from J, the junction contained 12 bases not matched to a gene. The CDR3 reads CAISVRDRDYEAEAFF. The CDR3 bases are TGTGCCATCAGTGTCCGGGACAGGGACTACGAGGCTGAAGCTTTCTTT.

V usage is TRBV2 and J usage is TRBJ1-1; D is perhaps TRBD1 (6 bases). In germline, CDR1 is SNHLY, CDR2 FYNNEI. V was trimmed by 6 bases and J by 0 bases, leaving 11 bases between them. This CDR3 region has 14 residues. This CDR3 reads CASSQGHLNTEAFF. CDR3 nucleotides: TGTGCCAGCAGCCAGGGACATTTGAACACTGAAGCTTTCTTT.

The chain carries TRBV20-1 and TRBJ1-1; D unresolved. The germline CDR1 and CDR2 sequences are DFQATT and SNEGSKA (reference sequence). V was clipped by 3 bases and J by 5 bases, with 16 bases between them. The CDR3 consists of 14 residues. CDR3: CSARMAGSATEAFF. DNA of the CDR3: TGCAGTGCTAGGATGGCAGGCTCCGCAACTGAAGCTTTCTTT.

V and J are TRBV10-3 and TRBJ2-7, with 9 bases matching TRBD2. This CDR3 is built from 17 residues. V lost 5 bases to trimming and J lost 7 bases; unmatched junction nucleotides: 18. Germline values: CDR1 ENHRY, CDR2 SYGVKD. The CDR3 DNA sequence: TGTGCCATCAGTCCGACGGCGGGAGGGATGAACACCGGGGAGCAGTACTTC. It specifies CAISPTAGGMNTGEQYF.

This sequence joins TRBV7-9 and TRBJ2-7; D unclear. Germline CDR1 and CDR2: SEHNR and FQNEAQ (reference sequence). Between the trimmed V and J ends, which lost 1 base and 1 base, there was a span of 11 bases. The CDR3 is 15 amino acids. DNA of the CDR3: TGTGCCAGCAGCTTAGTCCAAAAGGGATCCTACGAGCAGTACTTC. It translates to CASSLVQKGSYEQYF.

This clonotype was picked up one time. V gene TRBV7-8 combines with J gene TRBJ2-7; TRBD1 is a possible D gene (6 bases). The DNA end is more similar to TRBJ2-5, so the J call may be wrong. Germline values: CDR1 SGHVS, CDR2 FQNEAQ. The CDR3 has 15 residues. The CDR3 coding sequence is TGTGCCAGCAGACCCCAGGGGTCGTACCAAGAGACCCAGTACTTC. Residues: CASRPQGSYQETQYF.

This clonotype was counted ten times or more. The rearrangement links TRBV5-6 to TRBJ1-2; D unclear. Germline V gene data show CDR1 as SGHDT and CDR2 as YYEEEE. V lost 7 bases and J 3 bases, leaving 13 bases between the germline ends. This CDR3 is built from 13 residues. CDR3 in amino acids: CASGIDQDYGYTF. The CDR3 bases are TGTGCCAGCGGAATAGACCAGGACTATGGCTACACCTTC.

With respect to this clonotype: One end of the junction does not line up with germline, which may come from a read error. The chain recombines TRBV7-9 with TRBJ1-5; D not certain. The CDR3 has 14 residues. The germline V gene has CDR1 SEHNR and CDR2 FQNEAQ (reference sequence). The CDR3 sequence: CAISLDKGNQPQHF. The DNA for the CDR3 is TGTGCCATCAGCTTAGACAAGGGCAATCAGCCCCAGCATTTT.

About this clonotype itself: Compared with germline, one end of the junction differs, possibly owing to a read error. This rearrangement joins TRBV11-3 to TRBJ1-6; 7 positions agree with TRBD1. Germline V gene lookup returns CDR1 SGHNT and CDR2 YENEEA. This CDR3 region has 15 residues. The CDR3 reads CASSPRQGVNSPPHF. The CDR3 region has the DNA TGTGCCAGCAGCCCTCGACAGGGAGTTAATTCACCCCCCCACTTT. The entire variable domain, with the rest obtained from reference TRBV11-3 and TRBJ1-6, is as follows: EAGVVQSPRYKIIEKKQPVAFWCNPISGHNTLYWYLQNLGQGPELLIRYENEEAVDDSQLPKDRFSAERLKGVDSTLKIQPAELGDSAVYLCASSPRQGVNSPPHFGNGTRLTVT.

V is TRBV5-1 and J is TRBJ2-5, with a possible D match to TRBD1 (6 bases). Looked up from germline, CDR1 is SGHRS and CDR2 is YFSETQ. The CDR3 runs to 13 residues. Trimming shortened V by 5 bases and J by 4 bases, and 12 bases separated the two germline ends. In DNA form, the CDR3 reads TGCGCCAGCAGAATGGGACAAGCAGAGACCCAGTACTTC. Translated: CASRMGQAETQYF.

The genes are TRBV10-2 and TRBJ1-4; 7 nucleotides line up with TRBD1. With V trimmed by 6 bases and J by 7 bases, 11 bases remained unmatched. CDR1 and CDR2 (germline): WSHSY, SAAADI. There are 15 residues in the CDR3. CDR3 bases: TGCGCCAGCAGGGCGACAGGGCAGGGCACTGAAAAACTGTTTTTT. As protein: CASRATGQGTEKLFF.

This clonotype was recorded many times. The V call is TRBV29-1, the J call TRBJ1-4; D ambiguous. Trimming shortened V by 7 bases and J by 5 bases, and 8 bases separated the two germline ends. The CDR3 runs to 11 residues. Germline V gene sequence: CDR1 SQVTM, CDR2 ANQGSEA. The CDR3 DNA reads TGCAGCGCTAAACAGAATGAAAAACTGTTTTTT. This gives the protein CSAKQNEKLFF.

The V gene is TRBV7-8, the J gene TRBJ2-6; 7 bases fit TRBD1. The germline V gene encodes CDR1 SGHVS and CDR2 FQNEAQ. CDR3 length: 15 residues. V dropped 6 bases and J dropped 4; count of bases not matched to a gene: 6. CDR3 amino acids: CASRPKGAGANVLTF. The DNA for the CDR3 is TGTGCCAGCAGACCTAAGGGGGCGGGGGCCAACGTCCTGACTTTC.